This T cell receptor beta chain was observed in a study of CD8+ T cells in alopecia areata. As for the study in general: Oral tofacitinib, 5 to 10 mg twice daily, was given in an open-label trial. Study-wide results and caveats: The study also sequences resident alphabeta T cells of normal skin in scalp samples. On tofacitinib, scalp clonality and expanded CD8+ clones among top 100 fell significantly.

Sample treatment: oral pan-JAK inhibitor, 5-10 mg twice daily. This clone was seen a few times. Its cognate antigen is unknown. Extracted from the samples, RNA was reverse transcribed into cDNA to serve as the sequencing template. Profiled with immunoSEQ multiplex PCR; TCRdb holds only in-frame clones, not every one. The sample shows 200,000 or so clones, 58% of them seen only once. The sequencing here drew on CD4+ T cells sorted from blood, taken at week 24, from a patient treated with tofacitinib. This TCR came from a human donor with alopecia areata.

The CDR3 DNA reads as TGCGCCAGCAGGACCCAGGGTTCTGGGGCCAACGTCCTGACTTTC. The encoded protein is CASRTQGSGANVLTF. The J gene is TRBJ2-6, the V gene TRBV5-1; perhaps TRBD1 as D (5 bases). The ends were cut back, 5 bases at V and 1 base at J, with 10 bases in the middle. The CDR3 has 15 residues. CDR1 SGHRS and CDR2 YFSETQ come from the germline V gene.